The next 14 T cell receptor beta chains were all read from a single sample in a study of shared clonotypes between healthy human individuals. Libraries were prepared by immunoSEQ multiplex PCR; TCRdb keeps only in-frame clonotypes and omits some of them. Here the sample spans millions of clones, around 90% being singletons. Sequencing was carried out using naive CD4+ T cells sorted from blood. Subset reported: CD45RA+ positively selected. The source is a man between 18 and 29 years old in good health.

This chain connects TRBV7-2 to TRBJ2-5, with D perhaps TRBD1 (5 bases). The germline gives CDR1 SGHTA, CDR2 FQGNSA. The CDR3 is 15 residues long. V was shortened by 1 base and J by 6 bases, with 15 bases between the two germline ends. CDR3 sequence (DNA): TGTGCCAGCAGCTTAGAGGGGCAGGGTGCACAGACCCAGTACTTC. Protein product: CASSLEGQGAQTQYF.

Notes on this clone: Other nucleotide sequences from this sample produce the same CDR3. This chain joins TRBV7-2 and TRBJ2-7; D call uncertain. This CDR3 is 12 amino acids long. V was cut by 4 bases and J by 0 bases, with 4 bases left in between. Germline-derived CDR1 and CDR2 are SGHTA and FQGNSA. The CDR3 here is CASSSSSYEQYF. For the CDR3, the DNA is TGTGCCAGCAGCTCCAGCTCCTACGAGCAGTACTTC.

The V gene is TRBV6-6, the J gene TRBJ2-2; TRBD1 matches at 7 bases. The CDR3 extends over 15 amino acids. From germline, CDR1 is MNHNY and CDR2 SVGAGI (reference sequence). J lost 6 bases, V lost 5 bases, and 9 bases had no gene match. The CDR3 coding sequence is TGTGCCAGCAGTCCACCGGACAGGCCCCCCGGGGAGCTGTTTTTT. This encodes CASSPPDRPPGELFF.

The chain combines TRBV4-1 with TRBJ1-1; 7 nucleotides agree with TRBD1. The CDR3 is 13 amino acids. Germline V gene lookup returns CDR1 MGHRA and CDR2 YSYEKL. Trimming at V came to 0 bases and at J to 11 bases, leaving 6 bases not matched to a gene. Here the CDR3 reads CASSQDRQGSAFF. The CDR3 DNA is TGCGCCAGCAGCCAAGACCGACAGGGATCTGCTTTCTTT.

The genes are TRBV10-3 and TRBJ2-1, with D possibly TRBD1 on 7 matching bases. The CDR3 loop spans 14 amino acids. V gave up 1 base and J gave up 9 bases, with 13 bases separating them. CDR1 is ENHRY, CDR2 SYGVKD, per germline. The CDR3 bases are TGTGCCATCAGTGAGTTTGGTCAGGGGGGTGAGCAGTTCTTC. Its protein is CAISEFGQGGEQFF.

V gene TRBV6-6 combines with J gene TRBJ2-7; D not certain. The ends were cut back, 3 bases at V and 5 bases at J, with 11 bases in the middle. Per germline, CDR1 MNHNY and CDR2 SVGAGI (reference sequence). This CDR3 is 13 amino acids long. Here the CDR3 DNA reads TGTGCCAGCAGTTATGTAGGGAATCACGAGCAGTACTTC. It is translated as CASSYVGNHEQYF.

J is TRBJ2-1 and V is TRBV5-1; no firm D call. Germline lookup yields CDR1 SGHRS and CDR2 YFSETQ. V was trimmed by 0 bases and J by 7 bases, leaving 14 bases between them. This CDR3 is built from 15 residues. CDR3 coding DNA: TGCGCCAGCAGCTTGGGGCAGGTAAGGAGTAATGAGCAGTTCTTC. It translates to CASSLGQVRSNEQFF.

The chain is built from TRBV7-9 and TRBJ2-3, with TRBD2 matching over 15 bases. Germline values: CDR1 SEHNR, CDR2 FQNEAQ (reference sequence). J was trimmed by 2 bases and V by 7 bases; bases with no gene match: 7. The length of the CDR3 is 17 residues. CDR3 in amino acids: CASTPGLAGGFTDTQYF. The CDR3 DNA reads TGTGCCAGCACCCCGGGACTAGCGGGGGGATTCACAGATACGCAGTATTTT. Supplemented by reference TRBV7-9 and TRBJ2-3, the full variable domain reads DTGVSQNPRHKITKRGQNVTFRCDPISEHNRLYWYRQTLGQGPEFLTYFQNEAQLEKSRLLSDRFSAERPKGSFSTLEIQRTEQGDSAMYLCASTPGLAGGFTDTQYFGPGTRLTVL.

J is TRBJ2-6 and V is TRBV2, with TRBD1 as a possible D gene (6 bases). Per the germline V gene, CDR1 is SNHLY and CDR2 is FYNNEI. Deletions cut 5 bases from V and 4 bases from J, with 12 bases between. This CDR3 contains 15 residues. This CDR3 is CASSYSGVGANVLTF. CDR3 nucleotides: TGTGCCAGCAGTTACTCAGGGGTCGGGGCCAACGTCCTGACTTTC.

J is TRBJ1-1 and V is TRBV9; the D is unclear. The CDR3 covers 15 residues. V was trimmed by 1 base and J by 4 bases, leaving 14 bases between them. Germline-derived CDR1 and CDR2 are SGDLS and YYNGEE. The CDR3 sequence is CASSVNGGLPTEAFF. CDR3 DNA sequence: TGTGCCAGCAGCGTAAATGGCGGACTCCCCACTGAAGCTTTCTTT.

CDR3 sequence reads: CASSQELAGGPLETQYF. The CDR3 nucleotides are TGCGCCAGCAGCCAAGAACTAGCGGGAGGGCCCCTAGAGACCCAGTACTTC. The chain combines TRBV4-1 with TRBJ2-5, with 13 nucleotides matching TRBD2. The CDR3 has 17 residues. Germline loops: CDR1 MGHRA, CDR2 YSYEKL. Germline trimming cut 0 bases from V and 4 bases from J; bases unmatched to any gene: 5.

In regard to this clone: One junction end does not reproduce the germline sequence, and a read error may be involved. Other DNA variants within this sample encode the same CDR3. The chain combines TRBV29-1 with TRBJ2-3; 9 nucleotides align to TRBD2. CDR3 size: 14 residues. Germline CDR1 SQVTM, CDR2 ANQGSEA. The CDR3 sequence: CSVSSGRSPDTQYF. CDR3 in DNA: TGTAGCGTCAGTAGCGGGAGATCCCCAGATACGCAGTATTTT.

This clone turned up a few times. The CDR3 spells CASSRGQNTGELFF. In nucleotides, the CDR3 is TGCGCCAGCAGCCGGGGACAGAACACCGGGGAGCTGTTTTTT. This rearrangement joins TRBV4-1 to TRBJ2-2, with D possibly being TRBD1 (6 bases). CDR1 is MGHRA, CDR2 YSYEKL, per germline. V lost 4 bases, J lost 1 base, and 7 bases lay in between. CDR3 size: 14 residues.

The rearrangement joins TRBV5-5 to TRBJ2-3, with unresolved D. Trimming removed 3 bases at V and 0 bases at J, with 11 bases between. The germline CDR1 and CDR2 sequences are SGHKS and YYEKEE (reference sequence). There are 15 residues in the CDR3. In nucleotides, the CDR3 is TGTGCCAGCAGCTCGGCGACCTTTAGCACAGATACGCAGTATTTT. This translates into CASSSATFSTDTQYF.